The 32 T cell receptor beta chains below come from one sample, sequenced in a study of control samples from healthy donors and cancer patients. The table came from immunoSEQ multiplex PCR; TCRdb's copy has only in-frame clones and leaves some out. In the table there are approximately 80,000 clones, roughly 91% of which are singletons. Source material: blood. The source of these receptors is a man aged 25-40 years in good health.

The rearrangement links TRBV3-1 (or the pseudogene TRBV3-2) to TRBJ2-5; D is perhaps TRBD2 (6 bases). This CDR3 is 17 amino acids long. V lost 6 bases to trimming and J lost 9 bases, with 29 bases between them. CDR1 LGHDT and CDR2 YNNKEL come from the germline V gene (reference sequence). The chain's CDR3 is CASSHLWTRAGPEAQYF. For the CDR3, the DNA is TGTGCCAGCAGTCACCTATGGACGAGGGCGGGGCCGGAGGCCCAGTACTTC.

The rearrangement links TRBV27 to TRBJ1-6; D gene uncertain. The CDR3 extends over 15 amino acids. CDR1 is MNHEY and CDR2 is SMNVEV in the germline V gene (reference sequence). V lost 6 bases to trimming and J lost 0 bases, with 9 bases between them. CDR3 region: CASSAESSYNSPLHF. The CDR3 DNA reads TGTGCCAGCAGCGCAGAGAGCTCCTATAATTCACCCCTCCACTTT.

In this sample, this clone turned up many times. The chain employs TRBV7-9 and TRBJ1-1, with D tentatively TRBD1 (6 bases). This CDR3 has 15 residues. Between the trimmed V and J ends, which lost 6 bases and 1 base, there was a span of 15 bases. Looked up from germline, CDR1 is SEHNR and CDR2 is FQNEAQ (reference sequence). This CDR3 reads CASSGYGQTNTEAFF. DNA for the CDR3: TGTGCCAGCAGTGGCTACGGACAGACGAACACTGAAGCTTTCTTT. The whole variable domain, remainder taken from reference TRBV7-9 and TRBJ1-1, is DTGVSQNPRHKITKRGQNVTFRCDPISEHNRLYWYRQTLGQGPEFLTYFQNEAQLEKSRLLSDRFSAERPKGSFSTLEIQRTEQGDSAMYLCASSGYGQTNTEAFFGQGTRLTVV.

V is TRBV24-1 and J is TRBJ1-5; D may be TRBD1 (5 bases). This CDR3 has 16 amino acids. V was trimmed by 4 bases and J by 0 bases, leaving 12 bases between them. Germline V gene sequence: CDR1 KGHDR, CDR2 SFDVKD. Here the CDR3 DNA reads TGTGCCACCAGTGACGCTGGACACTATAGCAATCAGCCCCAGCATTTT. It encodes CATSDAGHYSNQPQHF.

The CDR3 coding sequence is TGTGCCAGCAGCCCCTACAGGGGGCGTGATGAAAAACTGTTTTTT. Translating gives CASSPYRGRDEKLFF. The chain has TRBV7-9 and TRBJ1-4; 9 bases agree with TRBD1. CDR3 length equals 15 residues. V gave up 5 bases and J gave up 6 bases; unmatched junction bases: 7. Germline CDR1 is SEHNR and CDR2 is FQNEAQ (reference sequence).

This chain joins TRBV25-1 and TRBJ1-4; no clear D gene. There are 15 residues in the CDR3. V lost 6 bases and J 1 base, leaving 12 bases between the germline ends. Germline values: CDR1 MGHDK, CDR2 SYGVNS. The CDR3 DNA reads TGTGCCAGCAGGGGTTACAAGAGAACTAATGAAAAACTGTTTTTT. Translated, it gives CASRGYKRTNEKLFF.

The chain carries TRBV18 and TRBJ1-1; TRBD1 matches at 9 bases. The V and J ends lost 5 bases and 4 bases, in that order; junction bases with no gene match: 5. CDR3 length equals 14 residues. Germline V gene lookup returns CDR1 KGHSH and CDR2 LQKENI. The DNA of the CDR3 is TGTGCCAGCTCAATCGGGACAGGGCCCACTGAAGCTTTCTTT. Its translation is CASSIGTGPTEAFF.

This clone was counted only a few times. The chain combines TRBV6-5 with TRBJ1-1; D remains ambiguous. The CDR3 runs 13 residues. With 2 bases removed from V and 6 bases from J, the gap between germline ends came to 10 bases. Germline V gene sequence: CDR1 MNHEY, CDR2 SVGAGI. The CDR3 region is CASSYQGGSEAFF. DNA for the CDR3: TGTGCCAGCAGTTACCAAGGAGGGTCTGAAGCTTTCTTT.

The V and J genes are TRBV6-6 and TRBJ2-5; 10 positions agree with TRBD1. V dropped 5 bases and J dropped 5; count of bases not matched to a gene: 5. The CDR3 has 14 residues. The germline V gene encodes CDR1 MNHNY and CDR2 SVGAGI (reference sequence). The CDR3 DNA reads as TGTGCCAGCAGTCCCGGGACAGGGGTGGAGACCCAGTACTTC. Its protein product is CASSPGTGVETQYF.

The rearrangement joins TRBV5-1 to TRBJ2-3, with no clear D. V was cut by 5 bases and J by 4 bases, with 14 bases left in between. The germline CDR1 and CDR2 sequences are SGHRS and YFSETQ. The CDR3 covers 14 residues. The CDR3 nucleotides read TGCGCCAGCAGACGGGCACAAAGCGCAGATACGCAGTATTTT. Its protein is CASRRAQSADTQYF.

The J gene is TRBJ1-1, the V gene TRBV28; perhaps TRBD1 as D (5 bases). Germline lookup yields CDR1 MDHEN and CDR2 SYDVKM. This CDR3 is 14 amino acids long. Trimming left V 5 bases short and J 4 bases short, with 14 bases between. This CDR3 is CASSAGGVFTEAFF. The CDR3 DNA reads as TGTGCCAGCAGTGCCGGGGGGGTTTTCACTGAAGCTTTCTTT.

This clone was observed a single time. This chain joins TRBV5-1 and TRBJ2-3, with TRBD2 matching over 7 bases. From germline, CDR1 is SGHRS and CDR2 YFSETQ. V lost 8 bases to trimming and J lost 0 bases; unmatched junction nucleotides: 9. There are 15 residues in the CDR3. CDR3 sequence reads: CASLKDGGSTDTQYF. The CDR3 nucleotides read TGCGCCAGTCTTAAGGACGGGGGGAGCACAGATACGCAGTATTTT.

The chain recombines TRBV9 with TRBJ2-5; D may match TRBD1 or TRBD2 (5 bases each). Germline CDR1 reads SGDLS; CDR2 reads YYNGEE. The CDR3 covers 15 residues. V lost 4 bases to trimming and J lost 2 bases, with 15 bases between them. As DNA, the CDR3 is TGTGCCAGCAGCCCGTCCGGGACCAAGCAAGAGACCCAGTACTTC. Protein product: CASSPSGTKQETQYF.

This chain's CDR3 is CASSLEGRDYNEQFF. CDR3 nucleotides: TGTGCCAGCAGCTTAGAGGGTCGGGACTACAATGAGCAGTTCTTC. V and J are TRBV11-3 and TRBJ2-1, with D perhaps matching TRBD2 (5 bases). The length of the CDR3 is 15 residues. Trimming stripped 0 bases from V and 3 bases from J, with 9 bases between. CDR1 is SGHNT and CDR2 is YENEEA in the germline V gene.

Only a few counts were recorded for this clone. The final CDR3 position lacks the conserved phenylalanine or tryptophan, pointing to a likely read error. No DNA is shown, since the ends of the CDR3 on it are uncertain; the CDR3 is the one TCRdb lists. The V and J genes are TRBV4-1 and TRBJ2-7; TRBD2, the table's D call, lacks a check against the DNA. The CDR3 has 12 amino acids, counting both end residues. Germline V gene data show CDR1 as MGHRA and CDR2 as YSYEKL. The CDR3 loop reads CASSQDLGLVEL.

The count of this clone is one. The chain has TRBV11-3 and TRBJ2-5; tentatively, D is TRBD2 (5 bases). CDR1 is SGHNT and CDR2 is YENEEA in the germline V gene. The CDR3 is made up of 14 amino acids. With 1 base removed from V and 5 bases from J, the gap between germline ends came to 11 bases. DNA of the CDR3: TGTGCCAGCAGCTTAGCCGGTGGAGGTGAGACCCAGTACTTC. As protein: CASSLAGGGETQYF.

V gene TRBV6-5 combines with J gene TRBJ2-5; 8 nucleotides agree with TRBD1. The germline CDR1 and CDR2 sequences are MNHEY and SVGAGI. V was clipped by 2 bases and J by 5 bases; unmatched bases: 4. The CDR3 runs 14 residues. The CDR3 here is CASSYAGTGETQYF. The CDR3 DNA reads TGTGCCAGCAGTTACGCCGGGACAGGCGAGACCCAGTACTTC.

CDR3 region: CASSSGHQRGTEAFF. Here the CDR3 DNA reads TGTGCCAGCAGCTCGGGACACCAACGTGGGACTGAAGCTTTCTTT. This sequence joins TRBV7-6 and TRBJ1-1, with a tentative D call TRBD1 (6 bases). The V end lost 4 bases, the J end lost 5 bases, and 17 bases lay between the germline ends. From germline, CDR1 is SGHVS and CDR2 FNYEAQ. There are 15 residues in the CDR3. Full variable domain (rest looked up from reference TRBV7-6 and TRBJ1-1): GAGVSQSPRYKVTKRGQDVALRCDPISGHVSLYWYRQALGQGPEFLTYFNYEAQQDKSGLPNDRFSAERPEGSISTLTIQRTEQRDSAMYRCASSSGHQRGTEAFFGQGTRLTVV.

The chain uses TRBV18 and TRBJ1-5, with D possibly matching TRBD1 (5 bases). The CDR3 extends over 16 amino acids. V lost 0 bases, J lost 2 bases, and 11 bases lay in between. Germline CDR1 reads KGHSH; CDR2 reads LQKENI. The CDR3 DNA follows: TGTGCCAGCTCACCACCATCAGGGTCGGGCAATCAGCCCCAGCATTTT. It specifies CASSPPSGSGNQPQHF.

V usage is TRBV14 and J usage is TRBJ2-1; 10 bases are shared with TRBD1. Germline assignment: CDR1 SGHDN and CDR2 FVKESK. The trim removed 5 bases at V and 7 bases at J, leaving 2 bases unmatched. CDR3 size: 13 residues. CDR3 loop: CASSGDRGNEQFF. The CDR3 DNA follows: TGTGCCAGCAGCGGGGACAGGGGAAATGAGCAGTTCTTC.

The rearrangement joins TRBV28 to TRBJ1-3; TRBD1 aligns across 9 bases. Germline CDR1 and CDR2: MDHEN and SYDVKM. V shed 2 bases and J 1 base; nucleotides not matched to a gene: 6. The CDR3 sequence is 17 residues long. The CDR3 spells CASSLDRGRASGNTIYF. The DNA of the CDR3 is TGTGCCAGCAGTTTAGACAGGGGGAGGGCATCTGGAAACACCATATATTTT.

This chain links TRBV6-5 with TRBJ2-7; possible D gene TRBD1, 6 bases. This CDR3 spans 13 amino acids. With 5 bases removed from V and 3 bases from J, the gap between germline ends came to 11 bases. Germline V gene data show CDR1 as MNHEY and CDR2 as SVGAGI. As DNA, the CDR3 is TGTGCCAGCAGTCCCCGGGACAACTACGAGCAGTACTTC. Protein sequence: CASSPRDNYEQYF.

The J gene is TRBJ2-7, the V gene TRBV24-1; 9 bases are shared with TRBD1. Trimming at V came to 4 bases and at J to 2 bases, leaving 8 bases not matched to a gene. The CDR3 covers 16 residues. The germline CDR1 and CDR2 sequences are KGHDR and SFDVKD. The CDR3 nucleotides are TGTGCCACCAGTGACCGTAGTAGGACAGGGGCCTACGAGCAGTACTTC. Translation: CATSDRSRTGAYEQYF.

The rearrangement uses TRBV18 and TRBJ1-1; D might be TRBD1 (5 bases). The V end lost 4 bases, the J end lost 8 bases, and 14 bases lay between the germline ends. Per germline, CDR1 KGHSH and CDR2 LQKENI. This CDR3 spans 13 amino acids. The DNA for the CDR3 is TGTGCCAGCTCACAGACAGCTTTGTTGGAAGCTTTCTTT. Protein product: CASSQTALLEAFF.

This chain connects TRBV5-1 to TRBJ2-1; D remains ambiguous. The CDR3 is 15 amino acids. V was pared by 1 base and J by 2 bases, with 10 bases between. Germline CDR1 SGHRS, CDR2 YFSETQ. The CDR3 DNA reads TGCGCCAGCAGCTTGACCACCCCGGCCTACAATGAGCAGTTCTTC. Its translation: CASSLTTPAYNEQFF.

This sequence joins TRBV7-9 and TRBJ2-2; 7 bases line up with TRBD1. The trim removed 0 bases at V and 0 bases at J, leaving 4 bases unmatched. The germline V gene has CDR1 SEHNR and CDR2 FQNEAQ (reference sequence). The CDR3 contains 17 residues. CDR3 DNA: TGTGCCAGCAGCTTAGCCAGACAGGGATCGAACACCGGGGAGCTGTTTTTT. This translates into CASSLARQGSNTGELFF.

The chain combines TRBV5-1 with TRBJ2-3; the match to TRBD2 covers 7 bases. J was trimmed by 3 bases and V by 3 bases; bases with no gene match: 10. Germline V CDR1 and CDR2: SGHRS, YFSETQ. The CDR3 covers 16 residues. The CDR3 loop reads CASSSRLAARTDTQYF. The CDR3 bases are TGCGCCAGCAGCTCCAGACTAGCTGCAAGGACAGATACGCAGTATTTT. The full variable domain, completed using reference TRBV5-1 and TRBJ2-3, is KAGVTQTPRYLIKTRGQQVTLSCSPISGHRSVSWYQQTPGQGLQFLFEYFSETQRNKGNFPGRFSGRQFSNSRSEMNVSTLELGDSALYLCASSSRLAARTDTQYFGPGTRLTVL.

This clone was seen a few times. The chain recombines TRBV11-2 with TRBJ2-1; a weak D match, TRBD2 (5 bases). The germline gives CDR1 SGHAT, CDR2 FQNNGV. The CDR3 is made up of 14 amino acids. Trimming left V 5 bases short and J 7 bases short, with 15 bases between. The CDR3 protein is CASSKGSGWNEQFF. The CDR3 bases are TGTGCCAGCAGCAAAGGATCGGGATGGAATGAGCAGTTCTTC.

This chain uses TRBV3-1 (or the pseudogene TRBV3-2) with TRBJ1-5, with D possibly being TRBD1 (6 bases). V lost 1 base, J lost 4 bases, and 14 bases lay in between. The germline V gene encodes CDR1 LGHDT and CDR2 YNNKEL (reference sequence). The CDR3 has 16 residues. This chain's CDR3 is CASSQGLQGTNQPQHF. In DNA form, the CDR3 reads TGTGCCAGCAGCCAAGGTCTACAGGGAACGAATCAGCCCCAGCATTTT.

The chain couples TRBV5-4 to TRBJ2-5; perhaps TRBD2 as D (6 bases). V gave up 4 bases and J gave up 5 bases, with 21 bases separating them. There are 16 residues in the CDR3. Per the germline V gene, CDR1 is SGHNT and CDR2 is YYREEE (reference sequence). The CDR3 DNA reads TGTGCCAGCAGCCCGTCGTCCGGGACTCTCAGGGAGACCCAGTACTTC. Translated: CASSPSSGTLRETQYF.

V and J are TRBV28 and TRBJ2-3; 10 bases are a match to TRBD1. Germline trimming cut 5 bases from V and 1 base from J; bases unmatched to any gene: 6. There are 16 residues in the CDR3. Germline CDR1 MDHEN, CDR2 SYDVKM. The CDR3 reads CASSVGTGAGTDTQYF. DNA of the CDR3: TGTGCCAGCAGTGTCGGGACAGGGGCAGGCACAGATACGCAGTATTTT. The whole variable domain, filled in from reference TRBV28 and TRBJ2-3, reads DVKVTQSSRYLVKRTGEKVFLECVQDMDHENMFWYRQDPGLGLRLIYFSYDVKMKEKGDIPEGYSVSREKKERFSLILESASTNQTSMYLCASSVGTGAGTDTQYFGPGTRLTVL.

The chain has TRBV7-2 and TRBJ2-5; D may be TRBD2 (5 bases). This CDR3 has 16 amino acids. Germline lookup yields CDR1 SGHTA and CDR2 FQGNSA. V gave up 4 bases and J gave up 0 bases, with 15 bases separating them. CDR3 bases: TGTGCCAGCAGCTCCCACTTGTGGCGGGACCAAGAGACCCAGTACTTC. This translates into CASSSHLWRDQETQYF.